This T cell receptor beta chain comes out of a study of CD8+ T cells in alopecia areata. Study-level results: Administration of tofacitinib significantly diminished scalp clonality and expanded CD8+ clones within the top 100.

Treatment given: oral pan-JAK inhibitor, 5-10 mg twice daily. V lost 5 bases and J 4 bases, leaving 3 bases between the germline ends. Germline V gives CDR1 SGHVS, CDR2 FQNEAQ. This CDR3 comprises 10 residues. Once RNA had been extracted, it was reverse transcribed into cDNA to act as the sequencing template. Repertoires were generated with immunoSEQ multiplex PCR, while TCRdb's copy carries only in-frame clones and drops some. The data contain more than 150,000 clones, roughly 64% of them singletons. This clone was seen a few times. The antigen is unknown. The chain has TRBV7-8 and TRBJ2-7; D remains unclear. The receptor comes from a human donor with alopecia areata. Sequencing was performed on CD8+ T cells sorted from blood, taken at week 24, from a patient treated with tofacitinib. The CDR3 loop reads CASSGYEQYF. CDR3 DNA sequence: TGTGCCAGCAGCGGTTACGAGCAGTACTTC.